This TCR beta chain was recorded in a study of T cells in Graves' hyperthyroidism and ophthalmopathy. General study points: Ophthalmopathy was predicted by the model a median of roughly 6 months ahead of onset.

The sample holds a few counts of this clonotype. What it binds is not known. The germline V gene encodes CDR1 SGHNT and CDR2 YYREEE (reference sequence). V lost 0 bases, J lost 2 bases, and 10 bases stayed unmatched. CDR3 size: 18 residues. It was uncontrolled infection, other autoimmune disease, pregnancy or lactation that excluded patients. Used for diagnoses were clinical symptoms, serum thyroxine and TRAb, thyroid ultrasound and orbital computed tomography. Using more than 7.5 ml of fresh peripheral blood, PBMCs were prepared. RNA transcripts were the template for amplifying TCR beta CDR3 regions. Primed by the HTBI set, a first-round RT-PCR was run on the TCR CDR3. In TCRdb, the multiplex PCR reads were re-called with MiXCR into one record per CDR3 protein. The sample has approximately 420,000 distinct CDR3 sequences, under 15% seen once.

The sample comprised blood. This TCR was sampled from a woman aged 25 to 39 with Graves' hyperthyroidism. The rearrangement joins TRBV5-4 to TRBJ2-3, with 9 bases identical to TRBD2. CDR3 nucleotide sequence: TGTGCCAGCAGCTTGGAGATTGATAGCGGGAGCCCCACAGATACGCAGTATTTT. Translated: CASSLEIDSGSPTDTQYF.